The 8 T cell receptor beta chains below were found in one sample sequenced in a study of T cells in narcolepsy (dated 2018 in TCRdb). The protocol used for the library was the immunoSEQ multiplex PCR assay. TCRdb carries this immuneACCESS record with in-frame sequences only. Its versions omit some clonotypes, under half of them owing to an unresolved V gene in the studies checked, with the rest unexplained. This sample lists 24,000 or so clones; approximately 84% were detected once. Of the sample, 1.3% is held by the ten largest clones. Material: CD45RA- memory CD4+ T cells from PBMCs. The cell subset or site label here, explained by the study, means: memory T cells sorted ex vivo from peripheral blood. The receptor set was obtained from a human donor with narcolepsy.

The chain employs TRBV12-5 and TRBJ2-1, with D unclear. This CDR3 spans 11 amino acids. Deletions cut 5 bases from V and 7 bases from J, with 6 bases between. Germline CDR1 LGHNT, CDR2 FRNRAP. This CDR3 reads CASGPLNEQFF. In DNA, the CDR3 is TGTGCTAGTGGTCCGCTAAATGAGCAGTTCTTC.

The chain couples TRBV27 to TRBJ1-2, with 8 nucleotides matching TRBD1. Trimming took 8 bases from V and 4 from J; bases not matched to a gene: 18. The CDR3 has 17 residues. CDR1 and CDR2 (germline): MNHEY, SMNVEV (reference sequence). The CDR3 protein is CASPRPTWQGAFYGYTF. The CDR3 region has the DNA TGTGCCAGCCCCCGGCCAACGTGGCAGGGGGCTTTCTATGGCTACACCTTC.

In its sample, this clone was seen once. The gene calls are TRBV5-8 and TRBJ2-6; the match to TRBD1 covers 11 bases. Trimming took 4 bases from V and 0 from J; bases not matched to a gene: 6. Germline loops: CDR1 SGHTS, CDR2 YDEGEE. The CDR3 length is 18 residues. CDR3 sequence: CASSPGTGGGSGANVLTF. The CDR3, as DNA: TGTGCCAGCAGCCCAGGGACAGGGGGGGGCTCTGGGGCCAACGTCCTGACTTTC.

V is TRBV2 and J is TRBJ2-5; the D gene is possibly TRBD2 (5 bases). Trimming took off 5 bases at V and 5 bases at J, with 12 bases between the two ends. CDR1 is SNHLY, CDR2 FYNNEI, per germline. CDR3 length: 13 residues. The DNA for the CDR3 is TGTGCCAGCAGTAAGGAGCGGTGGGAGACCCAGTACTTC. This translates into CASSKERWETQYF.

The CDR3 coding sequence is TGTGCCAGTAGTTTCGGCCGCCTTACAGATACGCAGTATTTT. Translated, it gives CASSFGRLTDTQYF. This chain uses TRBV19 with TRBJ2-3; D gene uncertain. V was trimmed by 5 bases and J by 3 bases, leaving 12 bases between them. CDR1 is LNHDA, CDR2 SQIVND, per germline (reference sequence). CDR3 length: 14 residues. The whole variable domain, remainder taken from reference TRBV19 and TRBJ2-3, is DGGITQSPKYLFRKEGQNVTLSCEQNLNHDAMYWYRQDPGQGLRLIYYSQIVNDFQKGDIAEGYSVSREKKESFPLTVTSAQKNPTAFYLCASSFGRLTDTQYFGPGTRLTVL.

This clone has a single count. The chain couples TRBV5-1 to TRBJ2-5; tentatively, D is TRBD1 (6 bases). V dropped 1 base and J dropped 3 bases, with 10 bases sitting between them. CDR3 length: 14 residues. Germline CDR1 and CDR2: SGHRS and YFSETQ. CDR3 sequence (DNA): TGCGCCAGCAGCTTGCGCGCAGGGGAAGAGACCCAGTACTTC. Protein: CASSLRAGEETQYF.

V is TRBV5-6 and J is TRBJ2-5, with D perhaps matching TRBD2 (5 bases). CDR3 size: 14 residues. The V end was cut by 4 bases, the J end by 0 bases, with 10 bases between. CDR1 and CDR2 (germline): SGHDT, YYEEEE. As DNA, the CDR3 is TGTGCCAGCAGCCGCGAGGGCCACCAAGAGACCCAGTACTTC. Protein product: CASSREGHQETQYF.

This clone was counted between two and nine times. CDR3 nucleotides: TGTGCCAGCAGCGAGAGGGGAGGTCAGCCCCAGCATTTT. As protein: CASSERGGQPQHF. The chain links TRBV9 to TRBJ1-5, with D possibly matching TRBD1 (5 bases). Germline lookup yields CDR1 SGDLS and CDR2 YYNGEE. V was pared by 3 bases and J by 6 bases, with 10 bases between. CDR3 length: 13 residues. Looking up the rest from reference TRBV9 and TRBJ1-5 gives the full variable domain: DSGVTQTPKHLITATGQRVTLRCSPRSGDLSVYWYQQSLDQGLQFLIQYYNGEERAKGNILERFSAQQFPDLHSELNLSSLELGDSALYFCASSERGGQPQHFGDGTRLSIL.